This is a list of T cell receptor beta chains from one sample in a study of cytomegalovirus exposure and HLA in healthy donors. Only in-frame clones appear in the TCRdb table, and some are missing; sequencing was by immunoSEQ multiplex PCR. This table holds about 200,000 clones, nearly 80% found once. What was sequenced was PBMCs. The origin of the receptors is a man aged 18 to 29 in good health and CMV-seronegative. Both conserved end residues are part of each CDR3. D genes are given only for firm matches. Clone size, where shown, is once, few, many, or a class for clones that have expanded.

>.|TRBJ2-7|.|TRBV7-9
CASSPSGGSGYEQYF
TGTGCCAGCAGCCCATCTGGTGGTAGCGGCTACGAGCAGTACTTC
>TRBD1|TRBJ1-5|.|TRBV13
CASSSGQGDQPQHF
TGTGCCAGCAGCTCAGGACAGGGAGATCAGCCCCAGCATTTT
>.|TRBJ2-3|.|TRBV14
CASSQDPDTQYF
TGTGCCAGCAGCCAAGATCCGGATACGCAGTATTTT
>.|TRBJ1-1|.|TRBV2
CASRDSEMNTEAFF
TGTGCCAGCAGGGACAGCGAGATGAACACTGAAGCTTTCTTT
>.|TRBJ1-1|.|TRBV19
CASSISGSTEAFF
TGTGCCAGTAGTATCTCGGGTAGCACTGAAGCTTTCTTT
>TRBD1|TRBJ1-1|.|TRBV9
CASSVRPGGSAEAFF
TGTGCCAGCAGCGTACGTCCAGGGGGCAGCGCTGAAGCTTTCTTT
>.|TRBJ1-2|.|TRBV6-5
CASRKLQGVYGYTF
TGTGCCAGCAGAAAACTACAGGGTGTCTATGGCTACACCTTC
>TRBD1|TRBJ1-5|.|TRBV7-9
CASSLAGQGSQPQHF
TGTGCCAGCAGCTTAGCGGGACAGGGAAGCCAGCCCCAGCATTTT
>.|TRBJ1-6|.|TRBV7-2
CASSPRGRGNSPLHF
TGTGCCAGCAGCCCCAGGGGCAGGGGCAATTCACCCCTCCACTTT
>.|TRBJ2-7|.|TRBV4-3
CASSQDTGTSTYEQYF
TGCGCCAGCAGCCAAGATACCGGGACTTCGACCTACGAGCAGTACTTC
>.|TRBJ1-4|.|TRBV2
CASSEGGAPGTEKLFF
TGTGCCAGCAGTGAAGGTGGGGCCCCGGGTACTGAAAAACTGTTTTTT
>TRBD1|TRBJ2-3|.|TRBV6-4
CASSEQGAADTQYF
TGTGCCAGCAGTGAACAGGGGGCTGCAGATACGCAGTATTTT
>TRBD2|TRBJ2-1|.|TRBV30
CAWSLMGLAGGAFF
TGTGCCTGGAGTCTCATGGGACTAGCGGGAGGGGCGTTCTTC
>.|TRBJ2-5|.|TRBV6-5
CASSYSKALAGETQYF
TGTGCCAGCAGTTACTCGAAGGCTCTAGCTGGGGAGACCCAGTACTTC
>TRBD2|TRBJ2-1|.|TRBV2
CASSERGVANNEQFF
TGTGCCAGCAGTGAGCGGGGGGTCGCCAACAATGAGCAGTTCTTC
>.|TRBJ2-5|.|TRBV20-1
CREAYQETQYF
TGCAGGGAGGCGTACCAAGAGACCCAGTACTTC
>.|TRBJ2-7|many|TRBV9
CASSPQERLPYEQYF
TGTGCCAGCAGCCCCCAGGAGCGGCTACCCTACGAGCAGTACTTC